This TCR beta chain was identified in a study of control samples from healthy donors and cancer patients. This clone has just a few counts. Only in-frame clones appear in the TCRdb table, and some are missing; sequencing was by immunoSEQ multiplex PCR. The sample has roughly 81,000 clones, 65% to 90% seen once; the top ten hold roughly 10%. The TCR sequence derives from a man in his sixties with head and neck cancer. Sequencing used PBMCs.

The CDR3: CALVAGSYGNEQFF. CDR3 DNA: TGTGCTTTAGTAGCGGGCTCTTATGGGAATGAGCAGTTCTTC. The chain is built from TRBV30 and TRBJ2-1, with 7 positions matching TRBD2. Germline V gene data show CDR1 as GTSNPN and CDR2 as SVGIG (reference sequence). The CDR3 contains 14 residues.